The TCR beta chain under discussion was sequenced for a study of blood T cell repertoires in COVID-19. The table came from immunoSEQ multiplex PCR; TCRdb's copy has only in-frame clones and leaves some out. Among some 270,000 clones listed, approximately 88% were seen once. Trimming removed 5 bases from V and 4 bases from J; junction bases left unmatched: 14. Germline V gives CDR1 SEHNR, CDR2 FQNEAQ (reference sequence). This CDR3 comprises 18 residues. Material: PBMCs or T cells enriched from blood (not recorded which). The chain combines TRBV7-9 with TRBJ2-6, with 7 bases matching TRBD1. The receptor's source is a woman in her forties who had been exposed to COVID-19. CDR3 in amino acids: CASSTRDRVLFGANVLTF. Here the CDR3 DNA reads TGTGCCAGCAGCACCCGGGACAGAGTCCTGTTCGGGGCCAACGTCCTGACTTTC.